Presented here are 22 T cell receptor beta chains from one specimen sequenced in a study of blood T cells in healthy people across ages. Using a J-beta primer mix together with a sample-barcoded 5' primer, a second PCR was run for about 7 to 12 cycles. TCRdb used MiXCR to reprocess the 5' RACE reads, holding one entry per CDR3 protein. The repertoire holds approximately 800,000 distinct CDR3 sequences, roughly 60% seen once, with about 20% in the top ten. The source material was blood. Source of these receptors: a man in his thirties or forties in good health.

The chain recombines TRBV3-1 with TRBJ2-7; TRBD1 aligns across 9 bases. CDR1 and CDR2 from the germline V gene are LGHDT and YNNKEL (reference sequence). Trimming at V came to 10 bases and at J to 5 bases, leaving 12 bases not matched to a gene. This CDR3 has 14 residues. DNA for the CDR3: TGTGCCACACGTCAAACAGGGGGCTTGCACGAGCAGTACTTC. Its translation is CATRQTGGLHEQYF.

The rearrangement links TRBV4-2 to TRBJ2-7, with 10 bases matching TRBD1. This CDR3 contains 18 residues. Germline V gives CDR1 LGHNA, CDR2 YNFKEQ. With V trimmed by 4 bases and J by 0 bases, 12 bases remained unmatched. CDR3 bases: TGTGCCAGCAGCCCCGCCGGGGACAGGGGTTTTAGCTCCTACGAGCAGTACTTC. This translates into CASSPAGDRGFSSYEQYF.

V and J are TRBV12-3 or TRBV12-4 and TRBJ2-3; a possible D gene is TRBD2 (6 bases). With 6 bases removed from V and 2 bases from J, the gap between germline ends came to 15 bases. This CDR3 is built from 15 residues. CDR3 in amino acids: CASRIPGGATDTQYF. The CDR3 bases are TGTGCCAGCAGGATCCCCGGAGGGGCCACAGATACGCAGTATTTT.

The rearrangement joins TRBV12-3 or TRBV12-4 to TRBJ2-1; TRBD2 aligns across 7 bases. J gave up 9 bases and V 6 bases, and 11 bases lay outside the gene matches. The CDR3 sequence is 14 residues long. The CDR3 region is CASSPWGGEGEQFF. The CDR3 DNA is TGTGCCAGCAGCCCTTGGGGGGGGGAAGGTGAGCAGTTCTTC.

The chain links TRBV11-2 to TRBJ2-4; possibly TRBD1 or TRBD2 for D (6 bases each). V was cut by 5 bases and J by 6 bases, with 14 bases left in between. The CDR3 sequence is 14 residues long. The germline CDR1 and CDR2 sequences are SGHAT and FQNNGV. The CDR3 loop reads CASSGGGIGNIQYF. CDR3 sequence (DNA): TGTGCCAGCAGCGGGGGCGGGATAGGAAACATTCAGTACTTC. The full variable domain, with the rest looked up from reference TRBV11-2 and TRBJ2-4, is EAGVAQSPRYKIIEKRQSVAFWCNPISGHATLYWYQQILGQGPKLLIQFQNNGVVDDSQLPKDRFSAERLKGVDSTLKIQPAKLEDSAVYLCASSGGGIGNIQYFGAGTRLSVL.

The chain has TRBV7-2 and TRBJ1-3; D is uncertain. The germline gives CDR1 SGHTA, CDR2 FQGNSA. V dropped 1 base and J dropped 0 bases, with 7 bases sitting between them. The length of the CDR3 is 15 residues. The CDR3 nucleotides are TGTGCCAGCAGCTTAGTAGGGAGCTCTGGAAACACCATATATTTT. Translated: CASSLVGSSGNTIYF.

This clonotype appeared a few times. V and J are TRBV6-2 or TRBV6-3 and TRBJ2-1; D unclear. Germline values: CDR1 MNHEY, CDR2 SVGEGT. Trimming removed 3 bases from V and 8 bases from J, with 11 bases in between. This CDR3 has 13 residues. For the CDR3, the DNA is TGTGCCAGCAGTTATGAATACCGAGATGAGCAGTTCTTC. Residues: CASSYEYRDEQFF.

This clonotype was seen many times. The genes are TRBV25-1 and TRBJ2-7; TRBD2 matches at 8 bases. The germline V gene encodes CDR1 MGHDK and CDR2 SYGVNS. V was clipped by 9 bases and J by 0 bases; unmatched bases: 7. This CDR3 is built from 14 residues. CDR3 in DNA: TGTGCCAGTTCCCCCCGGGAGGGCTCCTACGAGCAGTACTTC. It yields the protein CASSPREGSYEQYF.

The V call is TRBV20-1, the J call TRBJ2-7, with D possibly TRBD2 on 5 matching bases. Germline assignment: CDR1 DFQATT and CDR2 SNEGSKA (reference sequence). This CDR3 contains 15 residues. With 6 bases removed from V and 6 bases from J, the gap between germline ends came to 24 bases. The CDR3 reads CSAASLLDIGLEQYF. CDR3 sequence (DNA): TGCAGTGCCGCCTCCTTACTAGACATCGGGCTCGAGCAGTACTTC.

The chain couples TRBV6-5 to TRBJ2-1, with 8 bases lining up with TRBD2. Germline trimming cut 7 bases from V and 3 bases from J; bases unmatched to any gene: 8. The CDR3 sequence is 15 residues long. Germline V lookup: CDR1 MNHEY, CDR2 SVGAGI. The CDR3 region is CASTLTSANYNEQFF. CDR3 DNA: TGTGCCAGCACCCTGACTAGCGCCAACTACAATGAGCAGTTCTTC.

This clonotype was seen a handful of times. This chain uses TRBV28 with TRBJ2-5; TRBD1 is a possible D gene (6 bases). Germline CDR1 is MDHEN and CDR2 is SYDVKM. This CDR3 spans 16 amino acids. V was trimmed by 3 bases and J by 3 bases, leaving 17 bases between them. The CDR3 nucleotides are TGTGCCAGCAGTTTTCTAGGGGGAGTAGGAGAAGAGACCCAGTACTTC. Protein product: CASSFLGGVGEETQYF.

V usage is TRBV25-1 and J usage is TRBJ2-5; D is undetermined. Trimming shortened V by 5 bases and J by 4 bases, and 11 bases separated the two germline ends. The CDR3 covers 13 residues. Germline V gene sequence: CDR1 MGHDK, CDR2 SYGVNS. The CDR3 sequence is CASSIHPRETQYF. CDR3 coding DNA: TGTGCCAGCAGTATCCACCCACGAGAGACCCAGTACTTC.

The V and J genes are TRBV6-5 and TRBJ1-5, with 7 positions matching TRBD1. CDR1 is MNHEY, CDR2 SVGAGI, per germline. The CDR3 is 19 amino acids. Trimming removed 0 bases from V and 1 base from J; junction bases left unmatched: 12. In nucleotides, the CDR3 is TGTGCCAGCAGTTACTCGAATCCAGGACAGGTGGGGAGCAATCAGCCCCAGCATTTT. As protein: CASSYSNPGQVGSNQPQHF.

This clonotype occurred a few times. The chain has TRBV5-6 and TRBJ2-7; D perhaps matches TRBD1 (6 bases). V was pared by 1 base and J by 3 bases, with 17 bases between. The CDR3 has 16 amino acids. CDR1 and CDR2 (germline): SGHDT, YYEEEE. The CDR3 protein is CASSLLGAEGRYEQYF. DNA for the CDR3: TGTGCCAGCAGCTTGTTGGGGGCTGAAGGACGCTACGAGCAGTACTTC.

In this sample, this clonotype turned up a few times. The genes are TRBV29-1 and TRBJ2-1, with TRBD2 matching 7 bases. Germline CDR1 is SQVTM and CDR2 is ANQGSEA. CDR3 length: 12 amino acids. CDR3 nucleotides: TGCGGCCATAAGCGGGACTACAATGAGCAGTTCTTC. It encodes CGHKRDYNEQFF.

The chain joins TRBV7-9 to TRBJ2-1; 9 nucleotides agree with TRBD1. V lost 4 bases to trimming and J lost 8 bases; unmatched junction nucleotides: 9. The CDR3 loop spans 15 amino acids. Germline V gene sequence: CDR1 SEHNR, CDR2 FQNEAQ (reference sequence). CDR3 region: CASSYPGTGSDEQFF. The CDR3 bases are TGTGCCAGCAGCTACCCCGGGACAGGGTCCGATGAGCAGTTCTTC.

The rearrangement links TRBV29-1 to TRBJ2-7, with D possibly called TRBD1 or TRBD2 (5 bases each). This CDR3 spans 15 amino acids. In germline, CDR1 is SQVTM, CDR2 ANQGSEA. V shed 4 bases and J shed 1 base, with 17 bases lying between them. CDR3 coding DNA: TGCAGCGTTGCCCCCCCCCGGGGACCTTCCTACGAGCAGTACTTC. Amino acid sequence: CSVAPPRGPSYEQYF.

The V call is TRBV27, the J call TRBJ2-1, with 12 bases matching TRBD1. After removal of 6 bases from V and 9 bases from J, the junction contained 6 bases not matched to a gene. CDR1 is MNHEY, CDR2 SMNVEV, per germline (reference sequence). This CDR3 is built from 14 residues. The CDR3 region has the DNA TGTGCCAGCAGAGTGGGACAGGGGGCGGGTGAGCAGTTCTTC. This encodes CASRVGQGAGEQFF.

The V call is TRBV4-3, the J call TRBJ2-7, with D possibly matching TRBD1 (6 bases). Deletions cut 5 bases from V and 3 bases from J, with 14 bases between. This CDR3 region has 14 residues. Germline V CDR1 and CDR2: LGHNA, YSLEER. The CDR3 bases are TGCGCCAGCAGCGCCCGAAGGGACAACTACGAGCAGTACTTC. This encodes CASSARRDNYEQYF.

The rearrangement joins TRBV5-1 to TRBJ2-3; D is perhaps TRBD1 (6 bases). Germline V gives CDR1 SGHRS, CDR2 YFSETQ. CDR3 length equals 16 residues. V was cut by 4 bases and J by 7 bases, with 22 bases left in between. The CDR3 coding sequence is TGCGCCAGCAGCCCCGGAGACAGGAACCCCCACCATACGCAGTATTTT. Its protein product is CASSPGDRNPHHTQYF.

V is TRBV12-3 or TRBV12-4 and J is TRBJ2-7; a weak D match, TRBD2 (6 bases). The end of the DNA is better explained by TRBJ2-5, so the J call may be wrong. The CDR3 is 13 amino acids. The CDR3 DNA follows: TGTGCCAGCAGTTTCGCAGGGAGGGAGACCCAGTACTTC. Translating gives CASSFAGRETQYF.

There are a few counts of this clonotype. This CDR3 reads CASRGGWTDTQYF. For the CDR3, the DNA is TGTGCCAGCAGGGGGGGCTGGACAGATACGCAGTATTTT. The rearrangement links TRBV2 to TRBJ2-3, with D tentatively TRBD1 or TRBD2 (6 bases each). Germline CDR1 reads SNHLY; CDR2 reads FYNNEI. The germline V and J ends were trimmed by 6 bases and 3 bases, with 10 bases remaining between them. The length of the CDR3 is 13 residues.